This T cell receptor beta chain was documented in a study of blood T cell repertoires in COVID-19. Study as a whole: Donors in the United States, Italy and Spain gave samples during acute or convalescent COVID-19. The cDNA or gDNA used as material had been derived from T cells, B-cell-depleted T cells, or PBMCs.

Germline V gene lookup returns CDR1 SGHTS and CDR2 YDEGEE. The CDR3 totals 14 residues. The V end was cut by 0 bases, the J end by 4 bases, with 10 bases between. The method was immunoSEQ multiplex PCR; TCRdb's version includes in-frame clones alone and lacks a portion of them. The repertoire consists of 250,000 or so clones, with around 83% occurring once and the leading ten covering more than 6.5%. This TCR came from a woman aged 45 to 65 who had been exposed to COVID-19. The specimen sequenced was PBMCs or T cells enriched from blood (not recorded which). The chain is built from TRBV5-8 and TRBJ1-2; D uncertain. DNA for the CDR3: TGTGCCAGCAGCTTGGGGCAGATCAGCTATGGCTACACCTTC. It is translated as CASSLGQISYGYTF.